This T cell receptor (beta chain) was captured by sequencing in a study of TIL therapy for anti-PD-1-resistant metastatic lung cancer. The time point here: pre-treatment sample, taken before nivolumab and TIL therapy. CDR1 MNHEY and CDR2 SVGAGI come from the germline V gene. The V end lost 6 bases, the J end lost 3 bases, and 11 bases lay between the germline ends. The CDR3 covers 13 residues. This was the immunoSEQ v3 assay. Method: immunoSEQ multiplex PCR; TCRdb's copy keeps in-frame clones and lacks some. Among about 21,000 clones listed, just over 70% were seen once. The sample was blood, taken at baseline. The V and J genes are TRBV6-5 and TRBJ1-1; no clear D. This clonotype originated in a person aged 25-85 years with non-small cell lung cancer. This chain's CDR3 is CASRKDLDTEAFF. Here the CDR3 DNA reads TGTGCCAGCAGAAAAGATTTGGACACTGAAGCTTTCTTT.